The rows below give T cell receptor beta chains drawn from one sample of a study of blood T cell repertoires in COVID-19. Using immunoSEQ multiplex PCR, the repertoire was profiled, and TCRdb retains in-frame clones only, with some absent. The table has under 200,000 clones, around 80% seen once; the top ten hold approximately 6.2%. The sequencing sample was made of peripheral blood. These receptors came from a man between 70 and 80 years old with active or convalescent COVID-19. The CDR3 runs from the conserved cysteine through the conserved F or W. Fields, in order: clone size, CDR3 length, V gene, J gene, D gene, CDR3 protein, CDR3 DNA. D genes are given only for firm matches. Clone size, where shown, is once, few, many, or a class for clones that have expanded.

clone size: .
CDR3 length: 13
V gene: TRBV7-9
J gene: TRBJ1-2
D gene: .
CDR3 protein: CASSLAQGGGYTF
CDR3 DNA: TGTGCCAGCAGCTTGGCTCAGGGCGGTGGCTACACCTTC

clone size: .
CDR3 length: 18
V gene: TRBV30
J gene: TRBJ2-6
D gene: TRBD2
CDR3 protein: CAWTRGRRGGPGANVLTF
CDR3 DNA: TGTGCCTGGACCCGAGGGCGGCGGGGGGGCCCTGGGGCCAACGTCCTGACTTTC

clone size: few
CDR3 length: 15
V gene: TRBV5-1
J gene: TRBJ1-1
D gene: TRBD1
CDR3 protein: CASSLAGQGITEAFF
CDR3 DNA: TGCGCCAGCAGCTTGGCTGGACAGGGTATCACTGAAGCTTTCTTT

clone size: .
CDR3 length: 12
V gene: TRBV2
J gene: TRBJ2-1
D gene: TRBD2
CDR3 protein: CASSCGSPKQFF
CDR3 DNA: TGTGCCAGCAGTTGCGGGAGTCCAAAGCAGTTCTTC

clone size: .
CDR3 length: 11
V gene: TRBV12-3/TRBV12-4
J gene: TRBJ2-4
D gene: .
CDR3 protein: CASSPRGVLYF
CDR3 DNA: TGTGCCAGCAGTCCCCGGGGTGTGTTGTACTTC

clone size: .
CDR3 length: 13
V gene: TRBV29-1
J gene: TRBJ1-3
D gene: .
CDR3 protein: CSAGQSSGNTIYF
CDR3 DNA: TGCAGCGCCGGACAGAGCTCTGGAAACACCATATATTTT

clone size: .
CDR3 length: 11
V gene: TRBV10-3
J gene: TRBJ1-1
D gene: .
CDR3 protein: CATSGNTEAFF
CDR3 DNA: TGTGCCACCTCGGGGAACACTGAAGCTTTCTTT

clone size: .
CDR3 length: 15
V gene: TRBV6-1
J gene: TRBJ2-3
D gene: TRBD2
CDR3 protein: CASSEDSGGTDTQYF
CDR3 DNA: TGTGCCAGCAGTGAAGACAGCGGGGGCACAGATACGCAGTATTTT

clone size: .
CDR3 length: 16
V gene: TRBV7-2
J gene: TRBJ1-1
D gene: .
CDR3 protein: CASSLGRGAGNTEAFF
CDR3 DNA: TGTGCCAGCAGCTTAGGACGGGGGGCAGGGAACACTGAAGCTTTCTTT

clone size: .
CDR3 length: 14
V gene: TRBV2
J gene: TRBJ1-5
D gene: .
CDR3 protein: CASSGVGGRQPQHF
CDR3 DNA: TGTGCCAGCAGTGGGGTCGGAGGGCGGCAGCCCCAGCATTTT

clone size: once
CDR3 length: 13
V gene: TRBV6-6
J gene: TRBJ1-2
D gene: TRBD1
CDR3 protein: CASSQGQRNGYTF
CDR3 DNA: TGTGCCAGCAGCCAGGGACAGCGAAATGGCTACACCTTC

clone size: .
CDR3 length: 16
V gene: TRBV18
J gene: TRBJ2-7
D gene: .
CDR3 protein: CASSRLTSVGSYEQYF
CDR3 DNA: TGTGCCAGCTCACGACTCACTTCTGTCGGCTCCTACGAGCAGTACTTC

clone size: .
CDR3 length: 13
V gene: TRBV27
J gene: TRBJ1-2
D gene: .
CDR3 protein: CASSLIQDHGYTF
CDR3 DNA: TGTGCCAGCAGTTTGATACAGGATCATGGCTACACCTTC

clone size: .
CDR3 length: 14
V gene: TRBV5-4
J gene: TRBJ1-6
D gene: TRBD1
CDR3 protein: CASSLDRGNSPLHF
CDR3 DNA: TGTGCCAGCAGCTTGGACAGGGGTAATTCACCCCTCCACTTT

clone size: .
CDR3 length: 15
V gene: TRBV5-4
J gene: TRBJ2-7
D gene: TRBD1
CDR3 protein: CASSSPGQGFYEQYF
CDR3 DNA: TGTGCCAGCAGCTCCCCGGGACAGGGGTTCTACGAGCAGTACTTC

clone size: .
CDR3 length: 15
V gene: TRBV4-2
J gene: TRBJ2-3
D gene: TRBD2
CDR3 protein: CASSQDLGGREVQYF
CDR3 DNA: TGTGCCAGCAGCCAAGATCTGGGGGGGCGGGAGGTGCAGTATTTT

clone size: .
CDR3 length: 14
V gene: TRBV6-1
J gene: TRBJ1-1
D gene: .
CDR3 protein: CASSERAGPTEAFF
CDR3 DNA: TGTGCCAGCAGTGAACGCGCAGGGCCCACTGAAGCTTTCTTT

clone size: few
CDR3 length: 15
V gene: TRBV3-1/TRBV3-2
J gene: TRBJ2-5
D gene: .
CDR3 protein: CASSQNRGFQETQYF
CDR3 DNA: TGTGCCAGCAGCCAGAACCGGGGGTTCCAAGAGACCCAGTACTTC

clone size: .
CDR3 length: 15
V gene: TRBV18
J gene: TRBJ2-5
D gene: .
CDR3 protein: CASSPEEVPVETQYF
CDR3 DNA: TGTGCCAGCTCACCAGAGGAAGTACCGGTAGAGACCCAGTACTTC

clone size: once
CDR3 length: 15
V gene: TRBV19
J gene: TRBJ2-3
D gene: TRBD2
CDR3 protein: CASSSLAGGLYTQYF
CDR3 DNA: TGTGCCAGTAGCTCCCTAGCGGGGGGGCTATATACGCAGTATTTT

clone size: .
CDR3 length: 15
V gene: TRBV10-3
J gene: TRBJ1-2
D gene: TRBD1
CDR3 protein: CAISLDLDRGYGYTF
CDR3 DNA: TGTGCCATCAGTTTAGACCTCGACAGGGGTTATGGCTACACCTTC

clone size: .
CDR3 length: 15
V gene: TRBV29-1
J gene: TRBJ2-3
D gene: TRBD2
CDR3 protein: CSVEDGLAGTDTQYF
CDR3 DNA: TGCAGCGTTGAAGACGGACTAGCAGGCACAGATACGCAGTATTTT

clone size: .
CDR3 length: 11
V gene: TRBV11-2
J gene: TRBJ2-1
D gene: .
CDR3 protein: CASSLAPVRFF
CDR3 DNA: TGTGCCAGCAGCTTAGCCCCAGTCCGGTTCTTC

clone size: .
CDR3 length: 16
V gene: TRBV28
J gene: TRBJ2-7
D gene: .
CDR3 protein: CASSLFGGGGPYEQYF
CDR3 DNA: TGTGCCAGCAGTTTATTTGGTGGGGGGGGCCCCTACGAGCAGTACTTC

clone size: few
CDR3 length: 19
V gene: TRBV2
J gene: TRBJ1-1
D gene: .
CDR3 protein: CASSKILSRTGGLNTEAFF
CDR3 DNA: TGTGCCAGCAGCAAAATCCTATCCCGTACCGGGGGATTGAACACTGAAGCTTTCTTT

clone size: .
CDR3 length: 15
V gene: TRBV10-3
J gene: TRBJ1-2
D gene: TRBD1
CDR3 protein: CAISEGGQGPYGYTF
CDR3 DNA: TGTGCCATCAGTGAAGGGGGACAGGGACCTTATGGCTACACCTTC

clone size: .
CDR3 length: 14
V gene: TRBV6-1
J gene: TRBJ1-5
D gene: .
CDR3 protein: CASSETGNNQPQHF
CDR3 DNA: TGTGCCAGCAGTGAGACCGGGAACAATCAGCCCCAGCATTTT

clone size: once
CDR3 length: 15
V gene: TRBV27
J gene: TRBJ1-3
D gene: TRBD1
CDR3 protein: CASSLTGYRRNTIYF
CDR3 DNA: TGTGCCAGCAGCTTGACAGGGTATAGGAGAAACACCATATATTTT

clone size: few
CDR3 length: 15
V gene: TRBV27
J gene: TRBJ2-1
D gene: TRBD2
CDR3 protein: CASSLGSGRANEQFF
CDR3 DNA: TGTGCCAGCAGTTTGGGGAGCGGGAGGGCCAATGAGCAGTTCTTC

clone size: .
CDR3 length: 15
V gene: TRBV4-3
J gene: TRBJ1-4
D gene: TRBD1
CDR3 protein: CASSQEGGQGGKLFF
CDR3 DNA: TGCGCCAGCAGCCAAGAAGGAGGACAGGGGGGAAAACTGTTTTTT

clone size: once
CDR3 length: 15
V gene: TRBV5-1
J gene: TRBJ1-6
D gene: .
CDR3 protein: CASSLGAGLESPLHF
CDR3 DNA: TGCGCCAGCAGCTTGGGGGCAGGGCTAGAGTCACCCCTCCACTTT

clone size: .
CDR3 length: 15
V gene: TRBV18
J gene: TRBJ2-1
D gene: TRBD2
CDR3 protein: CASSPGTSWRNEQFF
CDR3 DNA: TGTGCCAGCTCCCCAGGGACTAGTTGGAGGAATGAGCAGTTCTTC

clone size: .
CDR3 length: 13
V gene: TRBV30
J gene: TRBJ1-5
D gene: .
CDR3 protein: CAWSVLERGAQHF
CDR3 DNA: TGTGCCTGGAGTGTACTAGAGAGAGGAGCCCAGCATTTT

clone size: .
CDR3 length: 15
V gene: TRBV21-1
J gene: TRBJ2-7
D gene: .
CDR3 protein: CASSNPGTGGYEQYF
CDR3 DNA: TGTGCCAGCAGCAATCCGGGGACAGGGGGCTACGAGCAGTACTTC

clone size: .
CDR3 length: 16
V gene: TRBV24-1
J gene: TRBJ2-1
D gene: TRBD1
CDR3 protein: CATSDSGQGASDEQFF
CDR3 DNA: TGTGCCACCAGTGATTCGGGACAGGGGGCTTCCGATGAGCAGTTCTTC

clone size: few
CDR3 length: 17
V gene: TRBV5-1
J gene: TRBJ1-1
D gene: TRBD1
CDR3 protein: CASSDPRTGVVLAEAFF
CDR3 DNA: TGCGCCAGCAGCGACCCTCGGACAGGGGTTGTGTTGGCTGAAGCTTTCTTT

clone size: .
CDR3 length: 14
V gene: TRBV3-1/TRBV3-2
J gene: TRBJ1-1
D gene: .
CDR3 protein: CASSQDWLNTEAFF
CDR3 DNA: TGTGCCAGCAGCCAAGATTGGCTGAACACTGAAGCTTTCTTT

clone size: .
CDR3 length: 12
V gene: TRBV2
J gene: TRBJ2-3
D gene: TRBD1
CDR3 protein: CASSEGQGTQYF
CDR3 DNA: TGTGCCAGCAGTGAGGGACAGGGGACGCAGTATTTT

clone size: .
CDR3 length: 12
V gene: TRBV30
J gene: TRBJ1-1
D gene: .
CDR3 protein: CAWSGAINGAFF
CDR3 DNA: TGTGCCTGGAGTGGGGCGATTAATGGGGCTTTCTTT

clone size: .
CDR3 length: 15
V gene: TRBV6-1
J gene: TRBJ1-5
D gene: TRBD1
CDR3 protein: CASSEAGTGNQPQHF
CDR3 DNA: TGTGCCAGCAGTGAAGCGGGGACAGGCAATCAGCCCCAGCATTTT

clone size: .
CDR3 length: 14
V gene: TRBV5-1
J gene: TRBJ2-5
D gene: .
CDR3 protein: CASSLGTPGETQYF
CDR3 DNA: TGCGCCAGCAGCCTCGGGACTCCCGGGGAGACCCAGTACTTC

clone size: once
CDR3 length: 14
V gene: TRBV19
J gene: TRBJ1-5
D gene: .
CDR3 protein: CASSIEAGNQPQHF
CDR3 DNA: TGTGCCAGTAGTATAGAAGCAGGAAATCAGCCCCAGCATTTT

clone size: .
CDR3 length: 13
V gene: TRBV6-5
J gene: TRBJ2-1
D gene: .
CDR3 protein: CASAGQIHNEQFF
CDR3 DNA: TGTGCCAGCGCGGGACAGATCCACAATGAGCAGTTCTTC

clone size: .
CDR3 length: 14
V gene: TRBV5-4
J gene: TRBJ2-3
D gene: TRBD1
CDR3 protein: CASSSGQGTDTQYF
CDR3 DNA: TGTGCCAGCAGCTCCGGACAGGGCACAGATACGCAGTATTTT

clone size: .
CDR3 length: 15
V gene: TRBV9
J gene: TRBJ2-3
D gene: TRBD1
CDR3 protein: CASSVAGTGSDTQYF
CDR3 DNA: TGTGCCAGCAGCGTTGCCGGGACAGGGTCAGATACGCAGTATTTT

clone size: few
CDR3 length: 14
V gene: TRBV6-6
J gene: TRBJ2-2
D gene: TRBD1
CDR3 protein: CASTRDRESGELFF
CDR3 DNA: TGTGCCAGCACTCGGGACAGGGAATCCGGGGAGCTGTTTTTT

clone size: .
CDR3 length: 15
V gene: TRBV7-9
J gene: TRBJ2-1
D gene: TRBD2
CDR3 protein: CASSRAGGSYNEQFF
CDR3 DNA: TGTGCCAGCAGCCGAGCGGGGGGCTCCTACAATGAGCAGTTCTTC

clone size: .
CDR3 length: 13
V gene: TRBV7-9
J gene: TRBJ1-1
D gene: .
CDR3 protein: CASSLRQDSAAFF
CDR3 DNA: TGTGCCAGCAGCTTACGTCAGGACTCTGCAGCTTTCTTT

clone size: .
CDR3 length: 17
V gene: TRBV7-9
J gene: TRBJ2-7
D gene: TRBD1
CDR3 protein: CASSLTNAGQASYEQYF
CDR3 DNA: TGTGCCAGCAGCTTAACTAACGCGGGACAGGCCTCCTACGAGCAGTACTTC

clone size: few
CDR3 length: 12
V gene: TRBV5-6
J gene: TRBJ2-2
D gene: .
CDR3 protein: CASSFKTGELFF
CDR3 DNA: TGTGCCAGCAGTTTTAAAACCGGGGAGCTGTTTTTT

clone size: .
CDR3 length: 13
V gene: TRBV30
J gene: TRBJ1-4
D gene: .
CDR3 protein: CAWSVRPGEKLFF
CDR3 DNA: TGTGCCTGGAGTGTAAGGCCAGGAGAAAAACTGTTTTTT

clone size: .
CDR3 length: 15
V gene: TRBV12-5
J gene: TRBJ2-5
D gene: .
CDR3 protein: CASGLVDPPLQSQYF
CDR3 DNA: TGTGCTAGTGGTTTGGTCGATCCCCCCTTACAGTCCCAGTACTTC

clone size: .
CDR3 length: 13
V gene: TRBV12-3/TRBV12-4
J gene: TRBJ1-2
D gene: .
CDR3 protein: CASSLKGDYGYTF
CDR3 DNA: TGTGCCAGCAGTTTAAAAGGGGACTATGGCTACACCTTC

clone size: .
CDR3 length: 13
V gene: TRBV6-5
J gene: TRBJ1-5
D gene: .
CDR3 protein: CASSRTWNQPQHF
CDR3 DNA: TGTGCCAGCAGTAGGACTTGGAATCAGCCCCAGCATTTT